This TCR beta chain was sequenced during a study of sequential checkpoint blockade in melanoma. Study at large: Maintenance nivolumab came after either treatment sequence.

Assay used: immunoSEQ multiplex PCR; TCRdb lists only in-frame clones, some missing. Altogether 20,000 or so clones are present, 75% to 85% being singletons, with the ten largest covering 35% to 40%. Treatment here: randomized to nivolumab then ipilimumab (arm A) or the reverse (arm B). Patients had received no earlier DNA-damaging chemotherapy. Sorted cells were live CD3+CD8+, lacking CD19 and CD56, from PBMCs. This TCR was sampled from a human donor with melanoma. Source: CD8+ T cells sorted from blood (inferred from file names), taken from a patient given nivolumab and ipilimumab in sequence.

The CDR3 sequence is CASNRQGFSGNTIYF. Here the CDR3 DNA reads TGTGCCAGCAACCGACAGGGGTTCTCTGGAAACACCATATATTTT. The chain carries TRBV28 and TRBJ1-3; 8 bases match TRBD1. CDR1 is MDHEN and CDR2 is SYDVKM in the germline V gene. V trimming: 7 bases; J trimming: 0 bases; junction bases outside the gene matches: 5. The CDR3 loop spans 15 amino acids.